Below, one T cell receptor (beta chain) is given with its context. This specimen comes from a study of blood T cell repertoires in COVID-19. Assay: immunoSEQ multiplex PCR; the TCRdb copy retains only in-frame clones and omits some. Among a few hundred thousand clones listed, roughly 85% were seen once. The origin of this receptor is a woman in her 30s who had recovered from COVID-19. The source material was PBMCs or T cells enriched from blood (not recorded which).

This chain's CDR3 is CASSLTGMNTEAFF. The CDR3 bases are TGTGCCAGCAGTTTGACAGGGATGAACACTGAAGCTTTCTTT. This chain links TRBV28 with TRBJ1-1, with TRBD1 matching over 7 bases. The CDR3 contains 14 residues. With 3 bases clipped from V and 0 bases from J, the junction kept 1 base outside the gene matches. The germline gives CDR1 MDHEN, CDR2 SYDVKM.